This T cell receptor beta chain emerged from a study of shared clonotypes between healthy human individuals. V was clipped by 3 bases and J by 12 bases; unmatched bases: 6. Germline lookup yields CDR1 MDHEN and CDR2 SYDVKM. The CDR3 runs 12 residues. Assay: immunoSEQ multiplex PCR; the TCRdb copy retains only in-frame clones and omits some. The data contain around 980,000 clones, 78% of them singletons. Regarding the study as a whole: Unshared clonotypes carried lower generation probabilities than those common to all four donors. The authors expected sequencing depth to affect clonotype sharing among donors.

Note on this clone: The antigen is unknown.

The V call is TRBV28, the J call TRBJ1-2; TRBD1 aligns across 8 bases. The source of this sequence is a man aged 18 to 35 in good health. Some clones in this sample may be carry-over from other donors' samples. The source material was memory CD4+ T cells from PBMCs. As for subset: CD45RA-negative fraction. The CDR3 region has the DNA TGTGCCAGCAGTTTGGAGACAGGGGACGACACCTTC. Translating gives CASSLETGDDTF.